This note documents a single TCR beta chain sequence. Other DNA variants within this sample encode the same CDR3. These data originate in a study of blood T cell repertoires in COVID-19. Across the whole study: PBMCs, B-cell-depleted T cells, or T cells provided the cDNA or gDNA that made up the material.

As handled by the study authors: By means of reference gene primer amplification, nucleated cell counts were estimated. Data came from immunoSEQ multiplex PCR; TCRdb stores just in-frame clones and leaves some out. D and trimming come from the DNA, and the V and J calls and clone size come from that table. In the table there are approximately 150,000 clones, approximately 81% of which are singletons. The receptor was isolated from a man aged 60-69 years who had recovered from COVID-19. Material: PBMCs or T cells enriched from blood (not recorded which).

CDR3: CASSLGTGGNQPQHF. The CDR3 DNA reads as TGTGCCAGCAGCTTAGGGACAGGGGGGAATCAGCCCCAGCATTTT. The chain has TRBV7-8 and TRBJ1-5; 10 nucleotides line up with TRBD1. Germline trimming cut 1 base from V and 4 bases from J; bases unmatched to any gene: 1. Germline CDR1 reads SGHVS; CDR2 reads FQNEAQ. This CDR3 comprises 15 residues. Combining the CDR3 with reference TRBV7-8 and TRBJ1-5 gives the whole variable domain GAGVSQSPRYKVAKRGQDVALRCDPISGHVSLFWYQQALGQGPEFLTYFQNEAQLDKSGLPSDRFFAERPEGSVSTLKIQRTQQEDSAVYLCASSLGTGGNQPQHFGDGTRLSIL.